This TCR beta chain appears in the sequencing data of a study of T cell repertoires in cytomegalovirus infection. Each CDR3 protein gets one entry after TCRdb re-called the reads with MiXCR. The sample shows roughly 280,000 distinct CDR3 sequences, less than 25% of them seen only once. Germline-derived CDR1 and CDR2 are MNHNS and SASEGT. V dropped 4 bases and J dropped 7 bases, with 8 bases sitting between them. The CDR3 is made up of 12 amino acids. This clonotype was counted at least ten times. No antigen is known for it. The chain is built from TRBV6-1 and TRBJ2-1; D gene uncertain. The source material was cultured PBMCs, sampled from culture after CMV antigen stimulation. The TCR originated in a human donor in good health (CMV status not recorded). Some clones in this sample may be carry-over from other donors' samples. CDR3 nucleotide sequence: TGTGCCAGCAGTGGACATAGTAATGAGCAGTTCTTC. Translated, it gives CASSGHSNEQFF.